Shown below are 24 T cell receptor beta chains from a single sample sequenced in a study of cytomegalovirus exposure and HLA in healthy donors. 13 Jbeta primers and 60 Vbeta primers were used for the PCR. This table comes from immunoSEQ multiplex PCR, and its TCRdb copy is limited to in-frame clones, with some not included. The sample consists of about 140,000 clones, 61% of them appearing once. The sample comprised PBMCs. The receptors come from a male donor in good health and CMV-seronegative.

CDR3 sequence (DNA): TGTGCCAGCAGCTTAGCAGGGAACACTGAAGCTTTCTTT. Protein: CASSLAGNTEAFF. The chain uses TRBV11-2 and TRBJ1-1; D not resolved. The CDR3 is 13 amino acids. The germline CDR1 and CDR2 sequences are SGHAT and FQNNGV. With 1 base removed from V and 1 base from J, the gap between germline ends came to 4 bases.

With respect to this clone: The germline gene is not matched at one end of the junction; a read error may be the cause. The V and J genes are TRBV29-1 and TRBJ2-3, with 9 bases matching TRBD2. Germline V gene sequence: CDR1 SQVTM, CDR2 ANQGSEA. The CDR3 length is 15 residues. The CDR3 protein is CRVEGAGGLTDTQYF. In nucleotides, the CDR3 is TGCCGCGTTGAAGGAGCGGGGGGACTCACAGATACGCAGTATTTT.

This sequence joins TRBV20-1 and TRBJ2-1; D unresolved. V lost 6 bases to trimming and J lost 2 bases, with 5 bases between them. The CDR3 spans 11 residues. The germline gives CDR1 DFQATT, CDR2 SNEGSKA (reference sequence). The CDR3 spells CSASAYNEQFF. The CDR3 DNA reads as TGCAGTGCCTCCGCCTACAATGAGCAGTTCTTC.

This clone was counted only a few times. The chain is built from TRBV5-6 and TRBJ1-2; D gene unclear. There are 14 residues in the CDR3. Germline-derived CDR1 and CDR2 are SGHDT and YYEEEE. V was pared by 0 bases and J by 7 bases, with 13 bases between. CDR3 bases: TGTGCCAGCAGCTTGGCCGGCAGGAATGGTGGCTACACCTTC. Translated: CASSLAGRNGGYTF. Full variable domain (rest looked up from reference TRBV5-6 and TRBJ1-2): DAGVTQSPTHLIKTRGQQVTLRCSPKSGHDTVSWYQQALGQGPQFIFQYYEEEERQRGNFPDRFSGHQFPNYSSELNVNALLLGDSALYLCASSLAGRNGGYTFGSGTRLTVV.

This clone occurred a few times. This sequence joins TRBV9 and TRBJ1-4, with a possible D match to TRBD1 (5 bases). CDR3 length: 17 residues. With 4 bases removed from V and 0 bases from J, the gap between germline ends came to 16 bases. Germline CDR1 and CDR2: SGDLS and YYNGEE. CDR3 loop: CASSPGGVGTTNEKLFF. The CDR3 nucleotides read TGTGCCAGCAGCCCGGGGGGGGTGGGTACAACTAATGAAAAACTGTTTTTT.

The chain joins TRBV4-1 to TRBJ1-6; 11 positions agree with TRBD1. With 2 bases clipped from V and 8 bases from J, the junction kept 2 bases outside the gene matches. This CDR3 is built from 15 residues. Germline-derived CDR1 and CDR2 are MGHRA and YSYEKL. The CDR3 sequence: CASSQRDRGYSPLHF. The CDR3 DNA reads as TGCGCCAGCAGCCAAAGGGACAGGGGGTATTCACCCCTCCACTTT.

V is TRBV7-2 and J is TRBJ2-7, with D tentatively TRBD1 (6 bases). CDR3 length: 15 residues. V gave up 5 bases and J gave up 1 base, with 15 bases separating them. CDR1 and CDR2 from the germline V gene are SGHTA and FQGNSA. Here the CDR3 reads CASSLRITGSYEQYF. CDR3 bases: TGTGCCAGCAGCCTAAGGATAACAGGGTCCTACGAGCAGTACTTC.

This chain uses TRBV6-4 with TRBJ2-1; the match to TRBD2 covers 9 bases. From germline, CDR1 is MRHNA and CDR2 SNTAGT. The length of the CDR3 is 16 residues. Germline trimming cut 5 bases from V and 4 bases from J; bases unmatched to any gene: 9. The CDR3 region is CASSLTGGGGYNEQFF. CDR3 DNA sequence: TGTGCCAGCAGTCTTACCGGCGGGGGGGGATACAATGAGCAGTTCTTC.

The chain combines TRBV5-1 with TRBJ2-6, with 8 positions matching TRBD1. Germline V gene data show CDR1 as SGHRS and CDR2 as YFSETQ. V trimming: 3 bases; J trimming: 4 bases; junction bases outside the gene matches: 6. There are 16 residues in the CDR3. CDR3 nucleotides: TGCGCCAGCAGCTCGGACAGGGAGGCCGGGGCCAACGTCCTGACTTTC. This sequence encodes CASSSDREAGANVLTF.

V is TRBV6-1 and J is TRBJ1-6; no reliable D call. Germline CDR1 MNHNS, CDR2 SASEGT. V dropped 1 base and J dropped 10 bases, with 14 bases sitting between them. The CDR3 consists of 15 residues. In DNA, the CDR3 is TGTGCCAGCAGTGAAGAGTCGGGGATAGAATCACCCCTCCACTTT. Translation gives CASSEESGIESPLHF.

A single count supports this clone. The chain is built from TRBV29-1 and TRBJ2-5, with D unclear. V lost 3 bases to trimming and J lost 6 bases, with 8 bases between them. The CDR3 is made up of 11 amino acids. Germline CDR1 is SQVTM and CDR2 is ANQGSEA. CDR3 in DNA: TGCAGCGTTGAGCGCTCCCAGACCCAGTACTTC. It translates to CSVERSQTQYF.

This chain uses TRBV6-5 with TRBJ2-1; perhaps TRBD2 as D (7 bases). CDR1 and CDR2 (germline): MNHEY, SVGAGI. CDR3 length: 12 amino acids. The ends were cut back, 9 bases at V and 5 bases at J, with 11 bases in the middle. For the CDR3, the DNA is TGTGCCAGTGGGGGGGGGCACAATGAGCAGTTCTTC. Amino acid sequence: CASGGGHNEQFF.

The chain has TRBV27 and TRBJ1-1, with D tentatively TRBD1 (5 bases). Per germline, CDR1 MNHEY and CDR2 SMNVEV (reference sequence). The CDR3 is 13 amino acids. Trimming removed 2 bases at V and 4 bases at J, with 8 bases between. CDR3 region: CASSLQGGTEAFF. The CDR3 DNA is TGTGCCAGCAGTTTACAGGGAGGCACTGAAGCTTTCTTT.

This chain uses TRBV29-1 with TRBJ2-5; tentative D call: TRBD1 (6 bases). The ends were cut back, 4 bases at V and 4 bases at J, with 7 bases in the middle. CDR1 is SQVTM, CDR2 ANQGSEA, per germline. The CDR3 contains 11 residues. In nucleotides, the CDR3 is TGCAGCGTTGTGACAGGAGAGACCCAGTACTTC. Its translation: CSVVTGETQYF.

A word on this clone: One junction end disagrees with the germline gene, perhaps due to a read error. J is TRBJ1-5 and V is TRBV7-9; 7 nucleotides match TRBD1. This CDR3 region has 16 residues. CDR1 is SEHNR and CDR2 is FQNEAQ in the germline V gene (reference sequence). The DNA for the CDR3 is TGTTCCAGCAGCACTAGCGGTACAGGGGTAGGTCAGCCCCAGCATTTT. It specifies CSSSTSGTGVGQPQHF.

The chain joins TRBV15 to TRBJ1-1, with D possibly matching TRBD1 (6 bases). CDR1 and CDR2 from the germline V gene are LNHNV and YYDKDF (reference sequence). There are 14 residues in the CDR3. V was pared by 5 bases and J by 4 bases, with 14 bases between. In DNA form, the CDR3 reads TGTGCCACCAGCGGACGCAGGGGTGTCACTGAAGCTTTCTTT. Its translation: CATSGRRGVTEAFF.

The rearrangement uses TRBV28 and TRBJ2-6; D gene unclear. The CDR3 has 15 residues. The germline gives CDR1 MDHEN, CDR2 SYDVKM. V lost 4 bases, J lost 0 bases, and 7 bases lay in between. DNA of the CDR3: TGTGCCAGCAGTTACAGCCTCTCTGGGGCCAACGTCCTGACTTTC. Its translation is CASSYSLSGANVLTF. The whole variable domain, remainder taken from reference TRBV28 and TRBJ2-6, is DVKVTQSSRYLVKRTGEKVFLECVQDMDHENMFWYRQDPGLGLRLIYFSYDVKMKEKGDIPEGYSVSREKKERFSLILESASTNQTSMYLCASSYSLSGANVLTFGAGSRLTVL.

Only a few counts were recorded for this clone. The genes are TRBV9 and TRBJ1-2; TRBD1 agrees at 8 bases. Germline CDR1 reads SGDLS; CDR2 reads YYNGEE. V was clipped by 5 bases and J by 2 bases; unmatched bases: 5. CDR3 length: 14 amino acids. CDR3 in amino acids: CASSLRQGNYGYTF. CDR3 bases: TGTGCCAGCAGTTTGAGACAGGGGAACTATGGCTACACCTTC. The variable domain in full, with the rest retrieved from reference TRBV9 and TRBJ1-2, is DSGVTQTPKHLITATGQRVTLRCSPRSGDLSVYWYQQSLDQGLQFLIQYYNGEERAKGNILERFSAQQFPDLHSELNLSSLELGDSALYFCASSLRQGNYGYTFGSGTRLTVV.

V is TRBV14 and J is TRBJ1-6; TRBD1 matches 7 bases. After removal of 2 bases from V and 7 bases from J, the junction contained 5 bases not matched to a gene. In germline, CDR1 is SGHDN, CDR2 FVKESK. The CDR3 has 15 amino acids. CDR3 amino acids: CASSQKTGVNSPLHF. The CDR3 bases are TGTGCCAGCAGCCAAAAAACAGGGGTGAATTCACCCCTCCACTTT.

This clone was recorded a few times. The rearrangement joins TRBV7-2 to TRBJ2-5; D is uncertain. V was clipped by 1 base and J by 4 bases, with 13 bases between them. The germline CDR1 and CDR2 sequences are SGHTA and FQGNSA. This CDR3 comprises 15 residues. This CDR3 is CASSLDPQRSETQYF. The CDR3 DNA reads as TGTGCCAGCAGCTTAGATCCGCAGCGATCAGAGACCCAGTACTTC.

This chain joins TRBV2 and TRBJ1-1, with D possibly TRBD1 on 5 matching bases. The germline CDR1 and CDR2 sequences are SNHLY and FYNNEI. Trimming left V 6 bases short and J 5 bases short, with 10 bases between. The CDR3 consists of 12 residues. The CDR3 loop reads CASRGEDTEAFF. The CDR3 region has the DNA TGTGCCAGCAGGGGGGAGGATACTGAAGCTTTCTTT.

This sequence joins TRBV6-6 and TRBJ2-5; 11 bases are a match to TRBD2. After removal of 6 bases from V and 5 bases from J, the junction contained 2 bases not matched to a gene. CDR3 length equals 13 residues. Germline V gene data show CDR1 as MNHNY and CDR2 as SVGAGI (reference sequence). CDR3 DNA sequence: TGTGCCAGCAGACTAGCGGGGGCGGAGACCCAGTACTTC. Encoded protein: CASRLAGAETQYF.

There are a few counts of this clone. The genes are TRBV6-1 and TRBJ1-1; perhaps TRBD1 as D (6 bases). Trimming left V 4 bases short and J 2 bases short, with 11 bases between. CDR1 and CDR2 from the germline V gene are MNHNS and SASEGT. This CDR3 region has 14 residues. CDR3 sequence reads: CASSVQGYNTEAFF. In nucleotides, the CDR3 is TGTGCCAGCAGTGTACAGGGTTACAACACTGAAGCTTTCTTT.

This chain links TRBV2 with TRBJ1-1; no definite D call. Germline V lookup: CDR1 SNHLY, CDR2 FYNNEI. This CDR3 contains 14 residues. V shed 2 bases and J shed 0 bases, with 7 bases lying between them. CDR3 coding DNA: TGTGCCAGCAGTGAAACAGAAATGAACACTGAAGCTTTCTTT. Encoded protein: CASSETEMNTEAFF.